The source of this T cell receptor beta chain is a study of T-cell memory formation after mild COVID-19. Study in general: Largely, TCR clusters stayed within a single donor. Whole-study findings and limits: Memory from before infection featured some responding clones, which suggests cross-reactive memory joined. SARS-CoV-2 specificity of second-wave clones peaking day 37 was unconfirmed. Day 15 to 85 contracting clones showed balanced CD4/CD8; later expanders leaned CD4+.

TCRdb itself ran the 5' RACE reads through MiXCR, one entry per CDR3 protein. The sample has about 350,000 distinct CDR3 sequences, approximately 14% seen once; the top ten hold 22%. This clonotype was recorded a few times. What it binds is unknown. Input material: PBMCs or a T cell subset sorted from them (not recorded which). This receptor was taken from a man between 18 and 35 years old who had mild COVID-19 (a few samples of this study predate the infection). Cell type and time point are not known.

CDR3 DNA: TGTGCCAGCAGCTTGGGACAGGGGTTTGCAGATACGCAGTATTTT. Encoded protein: CASSLGQGFADTQYF. This chain connects TRBV11-3 to TRBJ2-3; 10 positions match TRBD1. The trim removed 3 bases at V and 4 bases at J, leaving 4 bases unmatched. This CDR3 is built from 15 residues. Germline loops: CDR1 SGHNT, CDR2 YENEEA. The whole variable domain, filled in from reference TRBV11-3 and TRBJ2-3, reads EAGVVQSPRYKIIEKKQPVAFWCNPISGHNTLYWYLQNLGQGPELLIRYENEEAVDDSQLPKDRFSAERLKGVDSTLKIQPAELGDSAVYLCASSLGQGFADTQYFGPGTRLTVL.